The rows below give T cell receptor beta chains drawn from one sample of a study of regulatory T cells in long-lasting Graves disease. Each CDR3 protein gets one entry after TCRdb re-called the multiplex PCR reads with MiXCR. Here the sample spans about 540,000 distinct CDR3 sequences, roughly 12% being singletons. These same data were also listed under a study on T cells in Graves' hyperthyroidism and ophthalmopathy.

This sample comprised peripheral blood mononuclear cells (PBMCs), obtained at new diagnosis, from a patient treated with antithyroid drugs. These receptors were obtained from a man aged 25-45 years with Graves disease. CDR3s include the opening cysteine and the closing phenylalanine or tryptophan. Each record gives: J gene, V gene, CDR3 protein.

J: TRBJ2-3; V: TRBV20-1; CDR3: CSARGGASTDTQYF
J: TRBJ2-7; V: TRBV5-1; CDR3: CASSSTAGVEQYF
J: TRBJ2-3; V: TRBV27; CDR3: CASSLRLADSTDTQYF
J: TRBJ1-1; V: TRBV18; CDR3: CASSPPLGGRTEAFF
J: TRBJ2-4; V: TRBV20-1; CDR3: CSASIPGRPGIQYF
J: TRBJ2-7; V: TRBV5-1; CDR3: CASSSRDRGPIEQYF
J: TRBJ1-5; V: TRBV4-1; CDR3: CASSHPGRNQPQHF
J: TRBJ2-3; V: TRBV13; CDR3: CASSWSGALLGGTDTQYF
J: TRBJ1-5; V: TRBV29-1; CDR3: CSAPWGQPQHF
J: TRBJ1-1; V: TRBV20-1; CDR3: CSARSTGTSDTEAFF
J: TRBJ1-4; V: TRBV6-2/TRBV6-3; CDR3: CASSYGTGFEKLFF
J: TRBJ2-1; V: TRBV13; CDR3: CASSYKGHGWGNEQFF
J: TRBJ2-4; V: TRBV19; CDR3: CASSVLGRGTIAKNIQYF
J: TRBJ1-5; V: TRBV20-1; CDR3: CSAADSNQPQHF
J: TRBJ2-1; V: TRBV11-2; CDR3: CASSWGPEGLAGHEQFF
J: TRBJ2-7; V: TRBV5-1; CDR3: CASSFGTANYEQYF
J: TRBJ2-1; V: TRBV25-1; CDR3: CASSPGAGSNNEQFF
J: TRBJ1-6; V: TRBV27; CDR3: CASSGRTGSRSYSPLHF
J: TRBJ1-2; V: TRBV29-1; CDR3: CSVEGARVLGGYTF
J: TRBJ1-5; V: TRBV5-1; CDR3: CASSPTTDLDQPQHF
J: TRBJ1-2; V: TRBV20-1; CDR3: CSAVPGHLNYGYTF
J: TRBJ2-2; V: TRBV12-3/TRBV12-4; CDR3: CASSFGLQRTSNTGELFF
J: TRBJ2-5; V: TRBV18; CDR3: CASSSVRRETQYF
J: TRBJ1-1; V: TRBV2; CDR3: CASLIGLSLANTEAFF
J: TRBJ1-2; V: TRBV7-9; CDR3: CASSLGQPVGYGYTF
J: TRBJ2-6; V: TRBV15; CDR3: CATSRGRSSGANVLTF
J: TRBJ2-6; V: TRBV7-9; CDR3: CASSTPGGMLSGANVLTF
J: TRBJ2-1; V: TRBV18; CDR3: CASSPADGPYNEQFF
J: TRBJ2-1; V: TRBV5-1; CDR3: CASSSRAGQGSYNEQFF
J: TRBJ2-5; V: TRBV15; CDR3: CATSRGDGGNQETQYF
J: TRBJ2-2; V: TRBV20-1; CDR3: CSARDWTKGNTGELFF
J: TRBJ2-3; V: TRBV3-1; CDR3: CASSPDLAGARPYF
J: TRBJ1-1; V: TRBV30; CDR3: CAWSARLNTEAFF
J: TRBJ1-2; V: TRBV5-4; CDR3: CASSLVQGTGGYTF
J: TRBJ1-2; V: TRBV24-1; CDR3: CATSDPTGANYGYTF
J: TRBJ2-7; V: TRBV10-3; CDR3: CAISSARGSYEQYF
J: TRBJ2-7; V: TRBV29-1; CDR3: CSVESRGEQYF
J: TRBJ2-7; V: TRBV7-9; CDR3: CASSFAGTSGYEQYF
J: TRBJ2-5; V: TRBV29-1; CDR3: CSVARGTGQETQYF
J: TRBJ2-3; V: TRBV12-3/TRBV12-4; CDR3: CASTLSEGVGTDTQYF
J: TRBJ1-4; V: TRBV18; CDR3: CASSLQKGDSEKLFF
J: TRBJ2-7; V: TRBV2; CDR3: CASSESTGGSYEQYF
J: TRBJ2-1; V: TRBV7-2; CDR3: CASSPGWENHNEQFF
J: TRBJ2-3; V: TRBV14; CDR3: CASSQTAGATDTQYF
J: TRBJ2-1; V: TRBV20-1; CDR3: CSASSTSGSRNEQFF
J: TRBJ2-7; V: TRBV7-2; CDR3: CASSRQTGGLMYEQYF